Included here is one T cell receptor beta chain sequence, with context. The source of the sample is a study of shared clonotypes between healthy human individuals. Clones were read by immunoSEQ multiplex PCR, and TCRdb kept only the in-frame ones, dropping some. Among about 2.4 million clones listed, 93% were seen once. The trim removed 3 bases at V and 2 bases at J, leaving 11 bases unmatched. Germline CDR1 reads SGHTS; CDR2 reads YDEGEE. The CDR3 sequence is 17 residues long. The TCR originated in a young man in good health. Some clones in this sample may be carry-over from other donors' samples. V usage is TRBV5-8 and J usage is TRBJ2-5; 9 bases map to TRBD2. Sequences were obtained from naive CD4+ T cells from PBMCs. Subset meaning: CD45RA+ positively selected. The CDR3 DNA reads as TGTGCCAGCAGCTCCCTCGGCTTAGCGGGAGCTCAAGAGACCCAGTACTTC. Its translation: CASSSLGLAGAQETQYF.